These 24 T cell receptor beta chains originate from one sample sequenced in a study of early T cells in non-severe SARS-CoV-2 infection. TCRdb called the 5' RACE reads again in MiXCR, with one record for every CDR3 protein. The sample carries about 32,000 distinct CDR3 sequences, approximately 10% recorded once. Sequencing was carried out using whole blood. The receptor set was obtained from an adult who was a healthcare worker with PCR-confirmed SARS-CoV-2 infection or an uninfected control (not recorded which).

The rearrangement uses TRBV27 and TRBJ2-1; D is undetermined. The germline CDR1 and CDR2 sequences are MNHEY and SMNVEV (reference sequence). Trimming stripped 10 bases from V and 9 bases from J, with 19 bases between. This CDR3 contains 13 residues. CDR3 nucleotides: TGTGCCACCCAGACGGCCTTAGCACCTGAGCAGTTCTTC. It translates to CATQTALAPEQFF.

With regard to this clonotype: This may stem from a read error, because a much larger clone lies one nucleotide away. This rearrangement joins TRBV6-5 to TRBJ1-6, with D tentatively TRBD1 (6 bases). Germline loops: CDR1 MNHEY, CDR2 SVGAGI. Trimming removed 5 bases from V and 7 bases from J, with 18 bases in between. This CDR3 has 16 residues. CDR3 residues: CASSMPQGLRNSPLHF. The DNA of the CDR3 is TGTGCCAGCAGTATGCCACAGGGCCTAAGAAATTCACCCCTCCACTTT.

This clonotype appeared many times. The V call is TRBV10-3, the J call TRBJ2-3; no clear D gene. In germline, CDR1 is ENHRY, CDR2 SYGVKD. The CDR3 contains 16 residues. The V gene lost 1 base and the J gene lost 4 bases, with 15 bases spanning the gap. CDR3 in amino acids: CAISEYTAQAADTQYF. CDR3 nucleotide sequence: TGTGCCATCAGTGAGTATACAGCTCAGGCAGCAGATACGCAGTATTTT.

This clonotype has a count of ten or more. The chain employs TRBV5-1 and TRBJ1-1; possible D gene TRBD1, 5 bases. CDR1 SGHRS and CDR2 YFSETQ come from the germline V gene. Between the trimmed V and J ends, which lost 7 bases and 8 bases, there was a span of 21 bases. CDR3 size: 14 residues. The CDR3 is CASVDTAGVQEAFF. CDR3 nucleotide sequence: TGCGCCAGCGTTGATACGGCGGGGGTCCAAGAAGCTTTCTTT.

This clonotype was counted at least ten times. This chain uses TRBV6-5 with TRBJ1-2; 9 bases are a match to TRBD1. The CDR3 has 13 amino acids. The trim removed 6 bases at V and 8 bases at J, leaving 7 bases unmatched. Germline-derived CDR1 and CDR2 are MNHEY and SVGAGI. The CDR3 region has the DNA TGTGCCAGCAGCCCGGGACAGGGTCGGGGCTACACCTTC. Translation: CASSPGQGRGYTF.

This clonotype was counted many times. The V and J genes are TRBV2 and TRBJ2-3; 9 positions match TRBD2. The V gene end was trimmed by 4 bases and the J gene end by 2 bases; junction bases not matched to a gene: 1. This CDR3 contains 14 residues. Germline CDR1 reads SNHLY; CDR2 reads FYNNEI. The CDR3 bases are TGTGCCAGCAGTGGACTAGCGGTCACAGATACGCAGTATTTT. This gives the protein CASSGLAVTDTQYF. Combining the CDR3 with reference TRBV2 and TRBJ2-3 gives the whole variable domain EPEVTQTPSHQVTQMGQEVILRCVPISNHLYFYWYRQILGQKVEFLVSFYNNEISEKSEIFDDQFSVERPDGSNFTLKIRSTKLEDSAMYFCASSGLAVTDTQYFGPGTRLTVL.

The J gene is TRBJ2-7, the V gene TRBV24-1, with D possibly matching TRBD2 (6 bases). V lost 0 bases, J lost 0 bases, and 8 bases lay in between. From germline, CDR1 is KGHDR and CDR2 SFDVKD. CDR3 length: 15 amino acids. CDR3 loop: CATSDLDGSSYEQYF. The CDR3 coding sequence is TGTGCCACCAGTGATTTGGACGGGAGCTCCTACGAGCAGTACTTC.

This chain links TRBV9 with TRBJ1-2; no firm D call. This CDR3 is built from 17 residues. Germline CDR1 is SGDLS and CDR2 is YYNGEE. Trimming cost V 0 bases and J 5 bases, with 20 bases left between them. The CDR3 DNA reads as TGTGCCAGCAGCGTAGACCCCTCGGACGGGATGGGTTATGGCTACACCTTC. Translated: CASSVDPSDGMGYGYTF.

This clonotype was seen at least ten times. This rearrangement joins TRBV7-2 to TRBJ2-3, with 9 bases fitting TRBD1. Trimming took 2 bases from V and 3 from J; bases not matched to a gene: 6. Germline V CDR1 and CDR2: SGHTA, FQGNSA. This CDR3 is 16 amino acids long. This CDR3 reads CASSLWGQGGTDTQYF. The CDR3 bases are TGTGCCAGCAGCTTATGGGGACAGGGTGGGACAGATACGCAGTATTTT. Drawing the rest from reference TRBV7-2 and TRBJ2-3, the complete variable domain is GAGVSQSPSNKVTEKGKDVELRCDPISGHTALYWYRQSLGQGLEFLIYFQGNSAPDKSGLPSDRFSAERTGGSVSTLTIQRTQQEDSAVYLCASSLWGQGGTDTQYFGPGTRLTVL.

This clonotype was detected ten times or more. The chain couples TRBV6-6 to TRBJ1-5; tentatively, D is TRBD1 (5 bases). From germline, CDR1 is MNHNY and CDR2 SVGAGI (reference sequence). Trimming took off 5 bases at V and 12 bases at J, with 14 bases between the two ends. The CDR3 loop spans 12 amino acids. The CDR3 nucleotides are TGTGCCAGCAGTACTCGGGGGGGTGGCCAGCATTTT. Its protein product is CASSTRGGGQHF.

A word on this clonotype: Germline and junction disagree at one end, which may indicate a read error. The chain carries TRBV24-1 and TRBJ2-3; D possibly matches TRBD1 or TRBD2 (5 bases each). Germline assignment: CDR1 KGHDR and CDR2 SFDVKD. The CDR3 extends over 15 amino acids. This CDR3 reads CATSDLVVGAGELDF. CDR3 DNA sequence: TGTGCCACCAGTGATTTAGTGGTTGGGGCTGGGGAGTTGGATTTT.

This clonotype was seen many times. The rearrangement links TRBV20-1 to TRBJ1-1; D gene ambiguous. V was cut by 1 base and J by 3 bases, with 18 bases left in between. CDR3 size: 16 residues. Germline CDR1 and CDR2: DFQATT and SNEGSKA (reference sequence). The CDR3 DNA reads TGCAGTGCTAGAGTCTTTAGTCTGGGAACGGACACTGAAGCTTTCTTT. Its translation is CSARVFSLGTDTEAFF.

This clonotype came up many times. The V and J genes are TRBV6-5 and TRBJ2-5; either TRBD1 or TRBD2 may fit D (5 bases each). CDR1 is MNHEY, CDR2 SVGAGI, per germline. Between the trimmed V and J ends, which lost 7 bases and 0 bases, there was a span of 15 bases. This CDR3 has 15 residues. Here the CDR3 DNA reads TGTGCCAGCACCGCTCTTGGGACGGACCAAGAGACCCAGTACTTC. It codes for CASTALGTDQETQYF.

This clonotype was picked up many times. CDR3 sequence: CSVEDSLGRDTQYF. CDR3 nucleotide sequence: TGCAGCGTTGAAGATAGTCTTGGGCGTGATACGCAGTATTTT. The chain combines TRBV29-1 with TRBJ2-3; no clear D. The length of the CDR3 is 14 residues. Germline V CDR1 and CDR2: SQVTM, ANQGSEA. V lost 0 bases, J lost 6 bases, and 13 bases lay in between.

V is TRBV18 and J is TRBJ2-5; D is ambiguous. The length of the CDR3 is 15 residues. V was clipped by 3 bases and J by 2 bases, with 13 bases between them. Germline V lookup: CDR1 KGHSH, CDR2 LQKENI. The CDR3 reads CASSPLRTSQETQYF. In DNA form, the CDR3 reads TGTGCCAGCTCACCCCTCAGGACCTCTCAAGAGACCCAGTACTTC.

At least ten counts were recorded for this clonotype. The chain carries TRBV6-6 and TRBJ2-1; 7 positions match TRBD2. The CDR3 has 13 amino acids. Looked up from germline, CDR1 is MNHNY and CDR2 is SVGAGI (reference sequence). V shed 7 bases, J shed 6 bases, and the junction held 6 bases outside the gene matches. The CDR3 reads CASKTGGGNEQFF. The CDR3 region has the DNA TGTGCCAGCAAAACGGGCGGGGGCAATGAGCAGTTCTTC.

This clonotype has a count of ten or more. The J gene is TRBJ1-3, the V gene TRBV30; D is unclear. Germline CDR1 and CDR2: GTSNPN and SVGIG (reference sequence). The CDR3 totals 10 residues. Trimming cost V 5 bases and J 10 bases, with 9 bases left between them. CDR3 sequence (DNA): TGTGCCTGGGGAGAAGTGACCATATATTTT. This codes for CAWGEVTIYF.

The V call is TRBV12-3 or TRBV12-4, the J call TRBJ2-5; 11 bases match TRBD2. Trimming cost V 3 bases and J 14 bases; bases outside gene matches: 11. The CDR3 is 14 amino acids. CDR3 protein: CASSFASGGYSPYF. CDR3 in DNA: TGTGCCAGCAGTTTTGCTAGCGGGGGGTACTCACCCTACTTC.

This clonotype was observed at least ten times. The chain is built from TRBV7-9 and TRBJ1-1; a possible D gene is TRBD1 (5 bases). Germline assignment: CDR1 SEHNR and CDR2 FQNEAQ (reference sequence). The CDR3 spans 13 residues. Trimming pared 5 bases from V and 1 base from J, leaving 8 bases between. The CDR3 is CASSKGPNTEAFF. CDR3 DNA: TGTGCCAGCAGCAAGGGACCGAACACTGAAGCTTTCTTT.

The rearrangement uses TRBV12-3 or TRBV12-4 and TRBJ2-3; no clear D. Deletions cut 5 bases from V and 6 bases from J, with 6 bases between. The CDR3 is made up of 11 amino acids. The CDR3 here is CASSIGDTQYF. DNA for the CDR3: TGTGCCAGCAGTATTGGGGATACGCAGTATTTT.

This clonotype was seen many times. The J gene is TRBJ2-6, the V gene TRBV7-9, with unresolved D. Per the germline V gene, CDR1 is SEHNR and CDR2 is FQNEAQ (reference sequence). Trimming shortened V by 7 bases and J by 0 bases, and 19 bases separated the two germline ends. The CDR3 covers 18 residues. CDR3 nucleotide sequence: TGTGCCAGCACCAGAAACATAGAGGAGCGCTCTGGGGCCAACGTCCTGACTTTC. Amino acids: CASTRNIEERSGANVLTF.

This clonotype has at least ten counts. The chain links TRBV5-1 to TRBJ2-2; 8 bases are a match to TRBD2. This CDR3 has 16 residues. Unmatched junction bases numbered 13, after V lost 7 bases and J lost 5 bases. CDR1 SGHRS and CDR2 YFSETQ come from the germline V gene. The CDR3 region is CASGSGGQDVTGELFF. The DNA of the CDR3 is TGCGCCAGCGGCAGCGGGGGACAAGACGTAACCGGGGAGCTGTTTTTT.

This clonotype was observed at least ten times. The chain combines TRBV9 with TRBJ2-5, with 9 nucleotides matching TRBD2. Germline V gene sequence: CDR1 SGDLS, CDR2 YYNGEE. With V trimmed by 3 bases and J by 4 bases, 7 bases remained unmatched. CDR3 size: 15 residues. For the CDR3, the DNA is TGTGCCAGCAGCGGCGCGGGGGGGCCGGGAGAGACCCAGTACTTC. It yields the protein CASSGAGGPGETQYF.

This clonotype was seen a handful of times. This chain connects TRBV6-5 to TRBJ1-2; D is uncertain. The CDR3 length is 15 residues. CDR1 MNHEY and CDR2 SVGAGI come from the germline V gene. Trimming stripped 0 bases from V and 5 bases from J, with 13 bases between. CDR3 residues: CASSYSLLLPYGYTF. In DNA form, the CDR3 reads TGTGCCAGCAGTTACTCACTCTTGCTGCCGTATGGCTACACCTTC.